These 21 T cell receptor beta chains originate from one sample sequenced in a study of T cells in Graves' hyperthyroidism and ophthalmopathy. Regions amplified from RNA transcripts were the TCR beta CDR3 regions. HTBI primers were employed in a first-round RT-PCR of the TCR CDR3. TCRdb reanalysed the multiplex PCR reads using MiXCR and keeps one entry per CDR3 protein. The sample shows about 480,000 distinct CDR3 sequences, approximately 15% of them seen only once. Material: blood. Source of these receptors: a woman between 18 and 30 years old with Graves' hyperthyroidism.

This chain uses TRBV5-6 with TRBJ1-3, with no clear D. Per germline, CDR1 SGHDT and CDR2 YYEEEE. Deletions cut 1 base from V and 7 bases from J, with 6 bases between. The CDR3 is 12 amino acids. Written as DNA, the CDR3 is TGTGCCAGCAGCTTGCTTGGGAACACCATATATTTT. Translating gives CASSLLGNTIYF. Looking up the rest from reference TRBV5-6 and TRBJ1-3 gives the full variable domain: DAGVTQSPTHLIKTRGQQVTLRCSPKSGHDTVSWYQQALGQGPQFIFQYYEEEERQRGNFPDRFSGHQFPNYSSELNVNALLLGDSALYLCASSLLGNTIYFGEGSWLTVV.

The genes are TRBV5-1 and TRBJ2-1, with 11 bases matching TRBD2. The germline gives CDR1 SGHRS, CDR2 YFSETQ. V lost 5 bases and J lost 7; bases outside the gene matches: 11. The CDR3 runs 16 residues. The CDR3 DNA follows: TGCGCCAGCAGATCCCTAGCGGGAGGTTTCCCAAATGAGCAGTTCTTC. Amino acid sequence: CASRSLAGGFPNEQFF.

This clonotype was seen many times. V is TRBV2 and J is TRBJ2-7, with 7 bases lining up with TRBD2. Germline CDR1 SNHLY, CDR2 FYNNEI. This CDR3 has 13 amino acids. V was pared by 8 bases and J by 2 bases, with 6 bases of the junction left unmatched. The DNA of the CDR3 is TGTGCCAGCTTTGCTAGCGGACCCTACGAGCAGTACGTC. Protein: CASFASGPYEQYV.

Many counts were recorded for this clonotype. The chain is built from TRBV12-3 or TRBV12-4 and TRBJ1-2, with 7 bases matching TRBD1. J lost 4 bases, V lost 5 bases, and 13 bases had no gene match. The CDR3 sequence is 16 residues long. CDR3 in amino acids: CASSQGGRINIYGYTF. The CDR3 region has the DNA TGTGCCAGCAGTCAGGGGGGTAGAATTAATATCTATGGCTACACCTTC.

This clonotype was seen many times. This sequence joins TRBV24-1 and TRBJ1-6, with D uncertain. CDR1 and CDR2 from the germline V gene are KGHDR and SFDVKD. The CDR3 loop spans 14 amino acids. The V and J ends lost 6 bases and 10 bases respectively, with 15 bases between them. CDR3 sequence (DNA): TGTGCCACCAGTCCGGGTCCGGGAAGCTCACCCCTCCACTTT. This sequence encodes CATSPGPGSSPLHF.

As regards this clonotype: A much larger clone lies one base from this, so it may be a read error. In DNA, the CDR3 is TGTGCCAACAGTGAAGGTCCAGGGGGCCAATATGGCTACACCTTC. Its protein is CANSEGPGGQYGYTF. The chain has TRBV2 and TRBJ1-2, with 8 bases fitting TRBD1. This CDR3 has 15 amino acids. Germline CDR1 SNHLY, CDR2 FYNNEI.

This chain connects TRBV6-5 to TRBJ2-5; 8 bases agree with TRBD2. V was pared by 2 bases and J by 0 bases, with 2 bases of the junction left unmatched. The CDR3 consists of 15 residues. CDR1 and CDR2 (germline): MNHEY, SVGAGI. For the CDR3, the DNA is TGTGCCAGCAGTTACCCAGCGGGAGACCAAGAGACCCAGTACTTC. This codes for CASSYPAGDQETQYF.

This chain's CDR3 is CASSLNGEETQYF. The CDR3 bases are TGTGCCAGCAGCTTGAACGGGGAAGAGACCCAGTACTTC. The chain carries TRBV7-2 and TRBJ2-5; D possibly corresponds to TRBD2 (5 bases). CDR1 is SGHTA and CDR2 is FQGNSA in the germline V gene. The CDR3 covers 13 residues. Trimming removed 3 bases at V and 3 bases at J, with 8 bases between. Filled out from reference TRBV7-2 and TRBJ2-5, the complete variable domain reads GAGVSQSPSNKVTEKGKDVELRCDPISGHTALYWYRQSLGQGLEFLIYFQGNSAPDKSGLPSDRFSAERTGGSVSTLTIQRTQQEDSAVYLCASSLNGEETQYFGPGTRLLVL.

This clonotype was found many times. The rearrangement uses TRBV20-1 and TRBJ1-2; weak D call: TRBD1 (6 bases). Germline CDR1 is DFQATT and CDR2 is SNEGSKA (reference sequence). V gave up 3 bases and J gave up 3 bases, with 14 bases separating them. CDR3 length: 14 amino acids. CDR3 sequence (DNA): TGCAGTGCTAGGAACCAGGGGAGTGACTATGGCTACACCTTC. It translates to CSARNQGSDYGYTF.

This clonotype was counted many times. The chain has TRBV20-1 and TRBJ2-2, with TRBD2 matching over 7 bases. The V segment lost 5 bases and the J segment 1 base; nucleotides outside the gene matches: 4. This CDR3 has 14 residues. Germline V gene lookup returns CDR1 DFQATT and CDR2 SNEGSKA (reference sequence). The DNA for the CDR3 is TGCAGTGCTCTGGGACTAAAGAACACCGGGGAGCTGTTTTTT. Translating it yields CSALGLKNTGELFF.

The table lists this clonotype with many counts. The chain recombines TRBV2 with TRBJ1-6, with TRBD1 matching 7 bases. The germline CDR1 and CDR2 sequences are SNHLY and FYNNEI. Trimming cost V 6 bases and J 1 base; bases outside gene matches: 12. This CDR3 is built from 18 residues. The CDR3 is CASSKGAREGSYNSPLHF. The CDR3 bases are TGTGCCAGCAGCAAGGGGGCCCGGGAAGGGTCCTATAATTCACCCCTCCACTTT.

The chain uses TRBV5-8 and TRBJ1-5, with D possibly TRBD1 on 5 matching bases. The germline V gene has CDR1 SGHTS and CDR2 YDEGEE. Deletions cut 4 bases from V and 3 bases from J, with 14 bases between. The CDR3 contains 15 residues. The CDR3 bases are TGTGCCAGCAGCCGTTCCGGGACTGACAATCAGCCCCAGCATTTT. Translation gives CASSRSGTDNQPQHF.

This clonotype has more than one count but fewer than ten. V and J are TRBV5-1 and TRBJ1-1; 8 bases line up with TRBD1. CDR3 size: 15 residues. The junction had 6 bases not matched to a gene; V was cut back by 4 bases and J by 1 base. Germline V gene lookup returns CDR1 SGHRS and CDR2 YFSETQ. Written as DNA, the CDR3 is TGCGCCAGCAGCCGGTCCGGGACAGGGAACACTGAAGCTTTCTTT. Translating gives CASSRSGTGNTEAFF.

There are many counts of this clonotype. The V and J genes are TRBV5-1 and TRBJ2-2; D is unclear. CDR1 and CDR2 from the germline V gene are SGHRS and YFSETQ. The CDR3 loop spans 14 amino acids. V dropped 4 bases and J dropped 0 bases, with 7 bases sitting between them. The CDR3 DNA follows: TGCGCCAGCAGCCCCCTCACGAACACCGGGGAGCTGTTTTTT. Amino acids: CASSPLTNTGELFF.

This clonotype was picked up a small number of times. This chain links TRBV20-1 with TRBJ2-3; D perhaps matches TRBD1 (6 bases). The germline V gene encodes CDR1 DFQATT and CDR2 SNEGSKA (reference sequence). The CDR3 runs 14 residues. The CDR3 nucleotides are TGCAGCAATGGGGGCCCAACCGGCACAGATACGCAGTATTTT. Its translation is CSNGGPTGTDTQYF.

Many counts were recorded for this clonotype. This chain joins TRBV18 and TRBJ1-5; D unclear. Germline V CDR1 and CDR2: KGHSH, LQKENI. V lost 2 bases, J lost 0 bases, and 11 bases lay in between. The length of the CDR3 is 16 residues. The CDR3 spells CASSPSDVYSNQPQHF. The CDR3 DNA reads as TGTGCCAGCTCACCAAGCGACGTTTATAGCAATCAGCCCCAGCATTTT. Drawing the rest from reference TRBV18 and TRBJ1-5, the complete variable domain is NAGVMQNPRHLVRRRGQEARLRCSPMKGHSHVYWYRQLPEEGLKFMVYLQKENIIDESGMPKERFSAEFPKEGPSILRIQQVVRGDSAAYFCASSPSDVYSNQPQHFGDGTRLSIL.

This clonotype was counted many times. The V and J genes are TRBV7-8 and TRBJ2-5, with 7 nucleotides matching TRBD1. From germline, CDR1 is SGHVS and CDR2 FQNEAQ. CDR3 length equals 14 residues. V shed 6 bases and J 2 bases; nucleotides not matched to a gene: 6. CDR3 DNA sequence: TGTGCCAGCAGGCCAGGGACAGCTCAAGAGACCCAGTACTTC. This sequence encodes CASRPGTAQETQYF.

This clonotype was detected many times. The chain has TRBV28 and TRBJ1-1, with a weak D call TRBD1 (5 bases). The CDR3 is made up of 13 amino acids. Trimming removed 2 bases from V and 7 bases from J, with 11 bases in between. Germline-derived CDR1 and CDR2 are MDHEN and SYDVKM. This CDR3 is CASSLSNRGEAFF. The CDR3 nucleotides are TGTGCCAGCAGTTTAAGTAATAGGGGTGAAGCTTTCTTT. The full variable domain, in which reference TRBV28 and TRBJ1-1 provide the parts outside the CDR3, is DVKVTQSSRYLVKRTGEKVFLECVQDMDHENMFWYRQDPGLGLRLIYFSYDVKMKEKGDIPEGYSVSREKKERFSLILESASTNQTSMYLCASSLSNRGEAFFGQGTRLTVV.

This clonotype occurred many times. V is TRBV7-2 and J is TRBJ2-1; D perhaps matches TRBD2 (6 bases). V was cut by 5 bases and J by 8 bases, with 16 bases left in between. This CDR3 comprises 14 residues. Germline V CDR1 and CDR2: SGHTA, FQGNSA. The DNA for the CDR3 is TGTGCCAGCAGCCGTCCCTTATGGGAGGATGAGCAGTTCTTC. It translates to CASSRPLWEDEQFF.

There are a few counts of this clonotype. The rearrangement joins TRBV25-1 to TRBJ1-1; D remains unclear. CDR3 length equals 13 residues. V was clipped by 4 bases and J by 3 bases, with 9 bases between them. Germline loops: CDR1 MGHDK, CDR2 SYGVNS. The CDR3 reads CASSAILDTEAFF. CDR3 bases: TGTGCCAGCAGTGCAATACTTGACACTGAAGCTTTCTTT.

This clonotype has a count of ten or more. The V gene is TRBV10-3, the J gene TRBJ2-5; maybe TRBD2 (7 bases). This CDR3 spans 13 amino acids. V gave up 11 bases and J gave up 0 bases, with 13 bases separating them. CDR1 and CDR2 (germline): ENHRY, SYGVKD. The CDR3 here is CAAGGHDQETQYF. The CDR3 region has the DNA TGTGCCGCCGGGGGGCATGACCAAGAGACCCAGTACTTC.